These 3 T cell receptor beta chains share one sample of origin, sequenced in a study of T cells in localized non-small cell lung cancer. Data came from immunoSEQ multiplex PCR; TCRdb stores just in-frame clones and leaves some out. The sample shows tens of thousands of clones, approximately 81% of them seen only once. The input for sequencing was peripheral blood, taken before any cancer treatment. The receptors stem from a man aged 40-75 years with stage III squamous cell lung carcinoma.

V and J are TRBV18 and TRBJ2-1; 11 nucleotides agree with TRBD2. With V trimmed by 3 bases and J by 3 bases, 4 bases remained unmatched. The CDR3 has 16 amino acids. Germline CDR1 is KGHSH and CDR2 is LQKENI. The CDR3 region is CASSPLGLAVYNEQFF. CDR3 nucleotide sequence: TGTGCCAGCTCACCCTTGGGACTAGCGGTCTACAATGAGCAGTTCTTC.

The chain employs TRBV28 and TRBJ1-5, with D unresolved. The V gene lost 2 bases and the J gene lost 2 bases, with 7 bases spanning the gap. The length of the CDR3 is 14 residues. Germline-derived CDR1 and CDR2 are MDHEN and SYDVKM. CDR3 bases: TGTGCCAGCAGTTTAATCCGAGGCAATCAGCCCCAGCATTTT. It codes for CASSLIRGNQPQHF.

This clone was seen just once. This chain connects TRBV30 to TRBJ2-1; TRBD2 might be the D (7 bases). Germline CDR1 reads GTSNPN; CDR2 reads SVGIG (reference sequence). There are 14 residues in the CDR3. Deletions cut 2 bases from V and 7 bases from J, with 15 bases between. The CDR3 nucleotides are TGTGCCTGGAGTTGGGGGGGCGCGGTGAATGAGCAGTTCTTC. Translating gives CAWSWGGAVNEQFF.